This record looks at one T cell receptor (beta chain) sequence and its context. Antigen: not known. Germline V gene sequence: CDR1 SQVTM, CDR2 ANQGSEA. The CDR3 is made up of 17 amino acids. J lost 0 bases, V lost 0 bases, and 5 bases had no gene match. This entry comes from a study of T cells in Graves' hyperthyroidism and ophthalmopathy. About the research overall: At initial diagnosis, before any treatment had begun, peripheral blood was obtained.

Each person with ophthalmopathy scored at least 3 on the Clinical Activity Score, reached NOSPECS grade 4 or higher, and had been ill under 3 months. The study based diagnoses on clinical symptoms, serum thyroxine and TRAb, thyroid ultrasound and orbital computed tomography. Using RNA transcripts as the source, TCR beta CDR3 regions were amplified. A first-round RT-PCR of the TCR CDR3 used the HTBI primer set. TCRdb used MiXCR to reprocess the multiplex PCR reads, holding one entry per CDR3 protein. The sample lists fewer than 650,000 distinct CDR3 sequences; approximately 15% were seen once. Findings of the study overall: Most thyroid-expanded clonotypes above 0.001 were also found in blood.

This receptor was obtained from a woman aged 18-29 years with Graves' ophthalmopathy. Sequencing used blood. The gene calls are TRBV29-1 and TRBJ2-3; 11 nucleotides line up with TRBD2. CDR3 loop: CSVEDGASGRSTDTQYF. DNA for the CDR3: TGCAGCGTTGAAGATGGGGCTAGCGGGAGGAGCACAGATACGCAGTATTTT.